This T cell receptor (beta chain) was recovered during a study of blood T cell repertoires in COVID-19. Original processing notes: Amplification with reference gene primers provided the estimates of nucleated cell counts. Assay: immunoSEQ multiplex PCR; the TCRdb copy retains only in-frame clones and omits some. The V and J calls and the clone size are those of that table, but D and trimming were determined from the DNA. The repertoire holds 250,000 to 300,000 clones, with approximately 79% as singletons. Germline values: CDR1 SGHNT, CDR2 YYREEE (reference sequence). The J segment lost 8 bases and the V segment lost 4 bases, leaving 6 bases of the junction unmatched. The CDR3 covers 15 residues. Only a few counts were recorded for this clone.

This receptor was identified in a man in his thirties or forties with acute COVID-19. The sequenced material came from PBMCs or T cells enriched from blood (not recorded which). The rearrangement links TRBV5-4 to TRBJ1-4; 12 nucleotides agree with TRBD1. Here the CDR3 reads CASSQGTGGLEKLFF. CDR3 coding DNA: TGTGCCAGCAGCCAAGGGACAGGGGGCCTGGAAAAACTGTTTTTT.